A single sample is the source of the 13 T cell receptor beta chains below, sequenced in a study of vaccination and CD4 T cells after COVID-19. With the Oncomine TCR Beta short-read assay, DNA from cultured CD4+ T cells was sequenced. Genomic DNA was extracted from cultured CD4+ T cells. TCRdb reprocessed the PCR reads via MiXCR and lists one record per CDR3 protein. The profile shows 10,000 or so distinct CDR3 sequences, 34% of them singletons. No antigen has been assigned to these receptors. Treatment: 10-day PBMC culture with coronavirus spike peptide pools or control peptides (ViraFEST assay). Before the COVID-19 pandemic (2011-2018), CD4+ T cells were obtained from the unexposed donor. The sequencing input was CD4+ T cells from blood, cultured in vitro. Receptors originate from a human donor in good health.

The CDR3 is CASRVDSYSNQPQHF. DNA of the CDR3: TGTGCCAGCAGGGTGGACAGTTATAGCAATCAGCCCCAGCATTTT. The gene calls are TRBV6-1 and TRBJ1-5, with D possibly TRBD1 on 6 matching bases. The V gene lost 6 bases and the J gene lost 0 bases, with 12 bases spanning the gap. The V gene's germline CDR1 is MNHNS and CDR2 SASEGT. The CDR3 is 15 amino acids.

This rearrangement joins TRBV19 to TRBJ1-6; D not certain. Deletions cut 7 bases from V and 8 bases from J, with 15 bases between. Germline CDR1 is LNHDA and CDR2 is SQIVND (reference sequence). The CDR3 runs 14 residues. The CDR3 sequence is CASNLGGSDSPLHF. The CDR3 DNA sequence: TGTGCCAGTAACCTGGGAGGCTCCGATTCACCCCTCCACTTT.

This clonotype counts as medium-sized. This chain uses TRBV7-2 with TRBJ1-2, with D hard to call. Germline V lookup: CDR1 SGHTA, CDR2 FQGNSA. The V end was cut by 5 bases, the J end by 6 bases, with 13 bases between. The CDR3 loop spans 13 amino acids. This CDR3 is CASSPSEGHGYTF. Here the CDR3 DNA reads TGTGCCAGCAGCCCGTCTGAGGGCCATGGCTACACCTTC. The full variable domain, completed using reference TRBV7-2 and TRBJ1-2, is GAGVSQSPSNKVTEKGKDVELRCDPISGHTALYWYRQSLGQGLEFLIYFQGNSAPDKSGLPSDRFSAERTGGSVSTLTIQRTQQEDSAVYLCASSPSEGHGYTFGSGTRLTVV.

This clonotype was counted a few times. The V call is TRBV25-1, the J call TRBJ1-2; D is ambiguous. The CDR3 has 13 residues. The V end lost 4 bases, the J end lost 8 bases, and 14 bases lay between the germline ends. In germline, CDR1 is MGHDK, CDR2 SYGVNS. The CDR3 loop reads CASSVAPAAGYTF. CDR3 coding DNA: TGTGCCAGCAGTGTCGCACCGGCCGCAGGCTACACCTTC.

The chain carries TRBV24-1 and TRBJ1-2; D gene unclear. There are 14 residues in the CDR3. Trimming removed 6 bases at V and 4 bases at J, with 14 bases between. Germline V gives CDR1 KGHDR, CDR2 SFDVKD. The DNA of the CDR3 is TGTGCCACCAGTAGCGGGCGGTCACTCTATGGCTACACCTTC. Protein sequence: CATSSGRSLYGYTF.

The chain uses TRBV20-1 and TRBJ2-7; D uncertain. The CDR3 sequence is 16 residues long. Looked up from germline, CDR1 is DFQATT and CDR2 is SNEGSKA (reference sequence). With 1 base removed from V and 3 bases from J, the gap between germline ends came to 19 bases. The CDR3 loop reads CSARGPPRMGNYEQYF. The CDR3 coding sequence is TGCAGTGCTAGAGGCCCCCCCAGAATGGGGAACTACGAGCAGTACTTC.

The chain employs TRBV27 and TRBJ1-2; 9 bases match TRBD1. V trimming: 7 bases; J trimming: 7 bases; junction bases outside the gene matches: 4. This CDR3 comprises 12 residues. The germline V gene has CDR1 MNHEY and CDR2 SMNVEV (reference sequence). The CDR3 sequence is CASKTGGGGYTF. The CDR3 DNA is TGTGCCAGCAAAACAGGGGGCGGTGGCTACACCTTC.

This clonotype was found a few times. The chain carries TRBV20-1 and TRBJ2-1, with 12 bases identical to TRBD2. Germline CDR1 and CDR2: DFQATT and SNEGSKA (reference sequence). V gave up 7 bases and J gave up 1 base; unmatched junction bases: 2. The CDR3 extends over 14 amino acids. The CDR3 reads CSVLAGGSYNEQFF. CDR3 coding DNA: TGCAGTGTACTAGCGGGAGGTTCCTACAATGAGCAGTTCTTC.

In nucleotides, the CDR3 is TGCAGTGCTAGGATGATGGACAGGGTGAACACTGAAGCTTTCTTT. The encoded protein is CSARMMDRVNTEAFF. J is TRBJ1-1 and V is TRBV20-1; the match to TRBD1 covers 8 bases. CDR1 is DFQATT, CDR2 SNEGSKA, per germline (reference sequence). V lost 3 bases, J lost 0 bases, and 6 bases stayed unmatched. CDR3 size: 15 residues.

V is TRBV7-9 and J is TRBJ2-5; 8 bases agree with TRBD2. Germline V gene data show CDR1 as SEHNR and CDR2 as FQNEAQ (reference sequence). The length of the CDR3 is 16 residues. After removal of 5 bases from V and 0 bases from J, the junction contained 8 bases not matched to a gene. The CDR3 bases are TGTGCCAGCAGCGTGGGAGGCGGGGGGTACCAAGAGACCCAGTACTTC. It encodes CASSVGGGGYQETQYF. The full variable domain, completed using reference TRBV7-9 and TRBJ2-5, is DTGVSQNPRHKITKRGQNVTFRCDPISEHNRLYWYRQTLGQGPEFLTYFQNEAQLEKSRLLSDRFSAERPKGSFSTLEIQRTEQGDSAMYLCASSVGGGGYQETQYFGPGTRLLVL.

The table lists this clonotype with a few counts. The genes are TRBV6-2 or TRBV6-3 and TRBJ1-2; no firm D call. Germline loops: CDR1 MNHEY, CDR2 SVGEGT. The CDR3 sequence is 15 residues long. Trimming took 1 base from V and 4 from J, leaving 13 bases between them. The CDR3 DNA is TGTGCCAGCAGTTACTTATCCGGCAGCACCTATGGCTACACCTTC. Translation: CASSYLSGSTYGYTF.

The chain couples TRBV6-1 to TRBJ2-1, with D tentatively TRBD2 (5 bases). Germline V CDR1 and CDR2: MNHNS, SASEGT. The V gene lost 5 bases and the J gene lost 8 bases, with 13 bases spanning the gap. CDR3 size: 13 residues. This chain's CDR3 is CASSLPGGHEQFF. In DNA, the CDR3 is TGTGCCAGCAGTCTGCCAGGCGGGCATGAGCAGTTCTTC.

This chain joins TRBV27 and TRBJ1-1, with D tentatively TRBD1 (5 bases). Germline V gene lookup returns CDR1 MNHEY and CDR2 SMNVEV (reference sequence). V was shortened by 5 bases and J by 5 bases, with 12 bases between the two germline ends. The CDR3 contains 13 residues. CDR3 DNA sequence: TGTGCCAGCAGTCCGGGGAGGGGTACTGAAGCTTTCTTT. Protein product: CASSPGRGTEAFF.